The TCR beta chain described here comes from a study of ipilimumab plus nivolumab after autologous stem cell transplantation. Whole-study context: A median of about eight nivolumab and roughly 5 ipilimumab doses were given. The myeloma group: high-risk transplant-naive, or relapse within 3 years after first autologous transplant.

The assay was immunoSEQ multiplex PCR, and TCRdb's table has in-frame clones only and misses some. The repertoire holds 43,000 or so clones, with over 75% as singletons. Starting 14 to 28 days after autologous transplant, ipilimumab 1 mg/kg was given. V was pared by 6 bases and J by 3 bases, with 14 bases between. Germline lookup yields CDR1 MNHNY and CDR2 SVGAGI (reference sequence). The CDR3 is made up of 14 amino acids. The V and J genes are TRBV6-6 and TRBJ1-2, with D possibly TRBD1 on 5 matching bases. This receptor was taken from a male donor with multiple myeloma. The material sequenced was PBMCs, taken in a trial of ipilimumab plus nivolumab as post-transplant consolidation. The DNA for the CDR3 is TGTGCCAGCAGGGGAAACCGGGGGGACTATGGCTACACCTTC. Encoded protein: CASRGNRGDYGYTF.